This TCR beta chain was profiled in a study of cytomegalovirus exposure and HLA in healthy donors. The study ran its PCR with 60 Vbeta and 13 Jbeta primers. Sequencing used immunoSEQ multiplex PCR; TCRdb keeps in-frame clones, though not all of them. Of around 62,000 clones listed, more than 70% are singletons. General study findings and limits: Diagnosis of cytomegalovirus status made by the classifier reportedly showed high specificity and sensitivity.

Turning to this clone: Its antigen is not known.

The CDR3 runs 17 residues. Trimming at V came to 5 bases and at J to 5 bases, leaving 14 bases not matched to a gene. Germline V gene data show CDR1 as LNHDA and CDR2 as SQIVND (reference sequence). The source is a middle-aged man in good health and CMV-seronegative. The chain combines TRBV19 with TRBJ2-5, with 10 bases aligning to TRBD1. The sequencing input was PBMCs. This CDR3 reads CASSPGQGLLRGETQYF. The CDR3 DNA sequence: TGTGCCAGTAGTCCGGGACAGGGGTTACTCCGGGGGGAGACCCAGTACTTC.